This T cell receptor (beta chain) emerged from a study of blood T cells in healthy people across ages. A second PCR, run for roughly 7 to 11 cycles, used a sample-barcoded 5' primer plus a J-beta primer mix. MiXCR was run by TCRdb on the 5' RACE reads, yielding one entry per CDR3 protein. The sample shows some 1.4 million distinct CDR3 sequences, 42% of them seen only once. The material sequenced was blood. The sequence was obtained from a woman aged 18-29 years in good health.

The CDR3 here is CASSPPSLKNEQYF. In DNA form, the CDR3 reads TGTGCCAGTAGTCCCCCGAGTTTGAAAAACGAGCAGTACTTC. This chain connects TRBV19 to TRBJ2-7, with unresolved D. V was trimmed by 5 bases and J by 5 bases, leaving 16 bases between them. The CDR3 extends over 14 amino acids. CDR1 and CDR2 (germline): LNHDA, SQIVND (reference sequence). Supplemented by reference TRBV19 and TRBJ2-7, the full variable domain reads DGGITQSPKYLFRKEGQNVTLSCEQNLNHDAMYWYRQDPGQGLRLIYYSQIVNDFQKGDIAEGYSVSREKKESFPLTVTSAQKNPTAFYLCASSPPSLKNEQYFGPGTRLTVT.